Listed below are T cell receptor beta chains from one sample, sequenced in a study of graft-versus-host responses after intestinal transplantation. For these TCRs, the target antigens are not known. Only in-frame clones appear in the TCRdb table, and some are missing; sequencing was by immunoSEQ multiplex PCR. The sample consists of about 81,000 clones, approximately 90% of them appearing once. The input for sequencing was unstimulated CD4+ T cells sorted from spleen or lymph node cells, taken before transplant. Every receptor here comes from a human donor who was the organ donor for an intestinal transplant. The CDR3 runs from the conserved cysteine through the conserved F or W.

v_gene	len	j_gene	CDR3aa
TRBV6-5	15	TRBJ2-1	CASSQRQGWNNEQFF
TRBV2	13	TRBJ2-1	CASRWVGSDEQFF
TRBV27	14	TRBJ2-3	CASSRGLGTDTQYF
TRBV11-3	14	TRBJ2-1	CASSLGGSYNEQFF
TRBV4-1	15	TRBJ1-6	CASSQGGTKHSPLHF
TRBV21-1	17	TRBJ2-7	CASSKNRTRDKTYEQYF
TRBV2	14	TRBJ1-4	CASTGTGSTEKLFF
TRBV14	18	TRBJ2-5	CASSHFRASGRYWETQYF
TRBV18	16	TRBJ1-3	CASSASDPGSGNTIYF
TRBV18	15	TRBJ2-5	CASSSQTGGEETQYF
TRBV11-3	15	TRBJ1-6	CASSKTRGYNSPLHF
TRBV7-3	15	TRBJ2-1	CASSLAGVSYNEQFF
TRBV15	14	TRBJ1-5	CATSRDYSNQPQHF
TRBV5-1	15	TRBJ2-5	CASSLPAGVQETQYF
TRBV7-3	19	TRBJ2-1	CASSPLGLAGGGSYNEQFF
TRBV7-8	16	TRBJ2-5	CASRRLGGAVGMTQYF
TRBV6-1	15	TRBJ2-5	CASSETGVRLETQYF
TRBV19	15	TRBJ1-2	CASSSSDRMTYGYTF
TRBV7-3	16	TRBJ2-1	CASSITKDRVCNEQFF
TRBV11-3	19	TRBJ2-3	CASSPWTMEGQGYTDTQYF
TRBV25-1	16	TRBJ2-2	CASVLLAGHRSGELFF
TRBV18	18	TRBJ2-6	CASSPRLAGASGANVLTF
TRBV30	11	TRBJ2-7	CAWTGTYEQYF
TRBV14	13	TRBJ1-3	CASSQPTGNTIYF
TRBV19	13	TRBJ2-1	CASSTQGANEQFF
TRBV25-1	13	TRBJ1-1	CASRGQVNTEAFF
TRBV11-3	16	TRBJ2-5	CASSSLSRGDQETQYF
TRBV30	15	TRBJ1-3	CAWRKGDSSGNTIYF
TRBV11-3	17	TRBJ2-5	CASSLGRVARNQETQYF
TRBV30	12	TRBJ2-7	CAWSPLLDEQYF
TRBV20-1	11	TRBJ2-7	CSGELEGEQYF
TRBV19	14	TRBJ1-5	CASSIRTGEQPQHF
TRBV19	14	TRBJ2-7	CASSMGFHRGEQYF
TRBV6-1	14	TRBJ2-7	CATTELVSSYEQYF
TRBV7-9	15	TRBJ1-1	CASSLVLGLRTEAFF
TRBV7-3	15	TRBJ2-7	CASSPSTSGSYEQYF
TRBV6-5	14	TRBJ1-1	CASRGRSRGTEAFF
TRBV5-3	15	TRBJ1-4	CARSPRFQGGEKLFF
TRBV29-1	14	TRBJ1-2	CSVESLRRGVGYTF
TRBV7-9	14	TRBJ1-2	CASSRFDSSYGYTF